This note documents a single TCR beta chain sequence. The target antigen is unknown. Germline assignment: CDR1 LNHNV and CDR2 YYDKDF (reference sequence). The CDR3 has 15 residues. The V segment lost 0 bases and the J segment 1 base; nucleotides outside the gene matches: 2. The sample originates from a study of cytomegalovirus exposure and HLA in healthy donors. The PCR had 60 Vbeta and 13 Jbeta primers. TCRdb keeps only in-frame clones here, not all; method: immunoSEQ multiplex PCR. The table has 75,000 to 90,000 clones, around 77% seen once. Points from the study as a whole: Among the CMV-associated chains, three were confirmed in vitro as specific for CMV antigens. A later analysis linked a missense variant in DCLRE1C to the trimming of TCR beta V and J genes. No immune exposure information besides CMV serostatus was available. TCR beta sequences numbering some 17,000 were associated with HLA alleles at 0.05 false discovery rate in a later analysis.

This chain joins TRBV15 and TRBJ2-5, with 7 positions matching TRBD2. The origin of this receptor is a man aged 50 to 59 in good health and CMV-seronegative. The sample taken for sequencing was PBMCs. In DNA, the CDR3 is TGTGCCACCAGCAGAGAGAGACTAGCCCAAGAGACCCAGTACTTC. Translated, it gives CATSRERLAQETQYF.